A selection of T cell receptor beta chains follows, all from one sample in a study of T cell responses to AZD1222 COVID-19 vaccine. TCRdb's table, derived via immunoSEQ multiplex PCR, lists solely in-frame clones and lacks some. Found here are approximately 220,000 clones, around 93% of them singletons; the top ten hold approximately 1%. The sample was peripheral blood, taken on day 0 of MenACWY control vaccination. The receptors derive from an adult in good health. CDR3s include the opening cysteine and the closing phenylalanine or tryptophan. The D gene is left open where the match is weak. The size entry is marked missing in some rows and otherwise reads once, few, many or a size class.

clone_size,d_call,v_call,j_call,cdr3_nt,cdr3_aa
-,TRBD1,TRBV9,TRBJ1-1,TGTGCCAGCAGCCCTTCGGACAGGGGGAACACTGAAGCTTTCTTT,CASSPSDRGNTEAFF
once,-,TRBV19,TRBJ1-1,TGTGCCAGTACCCATGCGTCACACATGAACACTGAAGCTTTCTTT,CASTHASHMNTEAFF
-,TRBD2,TRBV5-4,TRBJ2-3,TGTGCCAGCAGCCCTAGCGGGAGCACAGATACGCAGTATTTT,CASSPSGSTDTQYF
once,-,TRBV9,TRBJ2-3,TGTGCCAGCAGCCCCGGCGGGGCCGATACGCAGTATTTT,CASSPGGADTQYF
-,-,TRBV5-1,TRBJ1-4,TGCGCCAGCAGCTCGACAACAACTAATGAAAAACTGTTTTTT,CASSSTTTNEKLFF
-,-,TRBV19,TRBJ1-1,TGTGCCAGTAGATCGAGCCTATACATGTACACTGAAGCTTTCTTT,CASRSSLYMYTEAFF
once,TRBD2,TRBV7-8,TRBJ2-3,TGTGCCAGCAGCTCGAGCGGGGGGGCATATACGCAGTATTTT,CASSSSGGAYTQYF
-,-,TRBV12-3/TRBV12-4,TRBJ2-7,TGTGCCAGCAACCAGGTGGGCTCCTACGAGCAGTACTTC,CASNQVGSYEQYF
once,-,TRBV7-6,TRBJ2-3,TGTGCCAGCAGCTTAGTTGCTGAATACACAGATACGCAGTATTTT,CASSLVAEYTDTQYF
once,-,TRBV3-1/TRBV3-2,TRBJ2-1,TGTGCCAACAGCCAAGAATACGTTTCCAATGAGCAGTTCTTC,CANSQEYVSNEQFF
-,TRBD1,TRBV15,TRBJ2-7,TGTGCCACCAGCCCACAGGGGATATCCTACGAGCAGTACTTC,CATSPQGISYEQYF
-,-,TRBV5-1,TRBJ1-1,TGCGCCAGCAGCGACCGCACAGGGTTGGACACTGAAGCTTTCTTT,CASSDRTGLDTEAFF
once,-,TRBV4-1,TRBJ1-4,TGCGCCAGCAGCCAAGATAGGGGGGGCATTTATGAAAAACTGTTTTTT,CASSQDRGGIYEKLFF
-,-,TRBV5-6,TRBJ1-6,TGTGCCAGCAGCAAGAAAGGGATTAAAGCCCTCCACTTT,CASSKKGIKALHF
-,-,TRBV10-1,TRBJ1-6,TGCGCCAGCCTGGGAGTCACTCATAATTCACCCCTCCACTTT,CASLGVTHNSPLHF
-,TRBD2,TRBV5-4,TRBJ2-1,TGTGCCCGCAGCTTGGTGCGCGGGGGGGGGAATGAGCAGTTCTTC,CARSLVRGGGNEQFF
-,-,TRBV29-1,TRBJ1-1,TGCAGCGTTACACAGAACACTGAAGCTTTCTTT,CSVTQNTEAFF
-,-,TRBV6-5,TRBJ2-1,TGTGCCAGTCGACCTTGGGGGGATGAGCAGTTCTTC,CASRPWGDEQFF
-,-,TRBV6-5,TRBJ2-3,TGTGCCAGCAGGGGATTACGGTTTTGGGAGGATACGCAGTATTTT,CASRGLRFWEDTQYF
-,TRBD1,TRBV6-2/TRBV6-3,TRBJ1-4,TGTGCCAGCAGTTCCCCCGGGACAGGGGGCCCAAAACTGTTTTTT,CASSSPGTGGPKLFF
-,-,TRBV6-5,TRBJ1-2,TGTGCCAGCAGCCCCTCGGGGCGGCAGGGGAACGGCTACACCTTC,CASSPSGRQGNGYTF
once,TRBD1,TRBV19,TRBJ1-2,TGTGCCAGTAGAAGGGACAGCAACTATGGCTACACCTTC,CASRRDSNYGYTF
-,-,TRBV6-2/TRBV6-3,TRBJ1-3,TGTGCCAGCAGTGTGGGCGCGAGAAACACCATATATTTT,CASSVGARNTIYF
-,-,TRBV19,TRBJ2-3,TGTGCCAGTAGTATGGAGGGGGTCACGCAGTATTTT,CASSMEGVTQYF
-,-,TRBV6-5,TRBJ1-2,TGTGCCAGCAGGTTCGAGGGGTTAGCTAACTATGGCTACACCTTC,CASRFEGLANYGYTF
once,-,TRBV30,TRBJ2-1,TGTGCCTGGAGTCCGACTTACAATGAGCAGTTCTTC,CAWSPTYNEQFF
once,-,TRBV11-2,TRBJ1-1,TGTGCCAGCAGCTCCCACGCAACAGCGAACACTGAAGCTTTCTTT,CASSSHATANTEAFF
-,-,TRBV24-1,TRBJ1-2,TGTGCCACCAGTGATCCCGATACCCCGGGGCCTAACTATGGCTACACCTTC,CATSDPDTPGPNYGYTF
-,TRBD1,TRBV6-5,TRBJ1-5,TGTGCCAGCAAGGGGGCAAATAGCAATCAGCCCCAGCATTTT,CASKGANSNQPQHF
-,TRBD2,TRBV10-3,TRBJ2-7,TGTGCCATCAGTGAGGATAGCGGGGGGCCCTACGAGCAGTACTTC,CAISEDSGGPYEQYF
-,TRBD2,TRBV27,TRBJ2-3,TGTGCCAGCAGCTTCCTAGCGGGAACAGATACGCAGTATTTT,CASSFLAGTDTQYF
-,-,TRBV18,TRBJ1-2,TGTGCCAGCTCACCACTGGCGGATGACTATGGCTACACCTTC,CASSPLADDYGYTF
-,-,TRBV5-1,TRBJ1-4,TGCGCCAGCAGCTTGGCCCAGCCAACTAATGAAAAACTGTTTTTT,CASSLAQPTNEKLFF
-,-,TRBV28,TRBJ1-2,TGTGCCAGCAGAGGACAGCACTATGGCTACACCTTC,CASRGQHYGYTF
-,-,TRBV28,TRBJ1-2,TGTGCCAGCAGTTTACCGCAGCCTAACTATGGCTACACCTTC,CASSLPQPNYGYTF
-,-,TRBV4-3,TRBJ2-3,TGCGCCAGCAGCCAAGTACTCCCCGATACGCAGTATTTT,CASSQVLPDTQYF
-,-,TRBV28,TRBJ2-7,TGTGCCAGCAGTCCGCCCTTGAGCGAGCAGTACTTC,CASSPPLSEQYF
-,-,TRBV5-5,TRBJ1-4,TGTGCCAGCAGTACCGACGGACTTACGAGACTGTTTTTT,CASSTDGLTRLFF
-,-,TRBV7-2,TRBJ2-3,TGTGCCAGCAGCTTACTAGTAGATACGCAGTATTTT,CASSLLVDTQYF
once,TRBD1,TRBV10-3,TRBJ1-5,TGTGCCATCAGTTCGGACAGGTTAGGCAATCAGCCCCAGCATTTT,CAISSDRLGNQPQHF
-,TRBD2,TRBV25-1,TRBJ2-3,TGTGCCAGCGCCGCTAGCGGGGAGGGGACAGATACGCAGTATTTT,CASAASGEGTDTQYF
-,TRBD1,TRBV19,TRBJ1-5,TGTGCCAGTAGTATAAGGACAGGGGGCCAGCCCCAGCATTTT,CASSIRTGGQPQHF
once,-,TRBV12-3/TRBV12-4,TRBJ1-5,TGTGCCAGCAGTTTGATCTTAGGTCAGCCCCAGCATTTT,CASSLILGQPQHF
-,TRBD1,TRBV7-2,TRBJ1-3,TGTGCCAGTAAAACAGGGGGAGGAAACACCATATATTTT,CASKTGGGNTIYF
once,-,TRBV6-5,TRBJ1-1,TGTGCCAGCAGTTATACGCGAAAGAACACTGAAGCTTTCTTT,CASSYTRKNTEAFF
-,TRBD1,TRBV11-2,TRBJ2-1,TGTGCCAGCAGCTCTGACAGGGCGCGGGTCAATGAGCAGTTCTTC,CASSSDRARVNEQFF
-,-,TRBV30,TRBJ2-3,TGTGCCTGGAGTTCGACTGCCGGGCCGTGGGATACGCAGTATTTT,CAWSSTAGPWDTQYF
-,-,TRBV6-5,TRBJ1-2,TGTGCCAGCAGGATGGGACTCTATGGCTACACCTTC,CASRMGLYGYTF
-,-,TRBV19,TRBJ2-5,TGTGCCAGTAGGTGGACAGGCGGGACTTCACCAGAGACCCAGTACTTC,CASRWTGGTSPETQYF
-,-,TRBV18,TRBJ1-5,TGTGCCAGCTCACGGGAGACACTACTTAACCATCAGCCCCAGCATTTT,CASSRETLLNHQPQHF
-,TRBD1,TRBV6-4,TRBJ1-1,TGTGCCAGCAGTGACGCGCCAGGGGGCTTTACTGAAGCTTTCTTT,CASSDAPGGFTEAFF
-,-,TRBV19,TRBJ1-1,TGTGCCAGTATTGGGGGGACACTGAACACTGAAGCTTTCTTT,CASIGGTLNTEAFF
-,-,TRBV4-1,TRBJ1-4,TGCGCCAGCAGCCAAGACGGGCAGACCTCACAATTTGGAAAACTGTTTTTT,CASSQDGQTSQFGKLFF
-,TRBD1,TRBV27,TRBJ1-2,TGTGCCAGCAGTCCCGACAGGGATGACTATGGCTACACCTTC,CASSPDRDDYGYTF
-,TRBD2,TRBV4-2,TRBJ2-3,TGTGCCAGCAGCCAAGATAGAGTAGCGGGGAGCACAGATACGCAGTATTTT,CASSQDRVAGSTDTQYF
-,-,TRBV7-2,TRBJ2-3,TGTGCCAGCAGCACGTATACAGATACGCAGTATTTT,CASSTYTDTQYF
-,-,TRBV7-3,TRBJ1-1,TGTGCCAGCAGCTTAGGGCAGCTGAACACTGAAGCTTTCTTT,CASSLGQLNTEAFF
-,-,TRBV5-1,TRBJ2-5,TGCGCCAGCAGCTTGGGGTCTAGCATAGAGACCCAGTACTTC,CASSLGSSIETQYF
-,-,TRBV7-9,TRBJ1-3,TGTGCCAGCAGCCCGCAGACAGGCTCTGGAAACACCATATATTTT,CASSPQTGSGNTIYF
once,-,TRBV30,TRBJ1-2,TGTGCCTGGAGTGTACGCTGGAGGTGGGACTATGGCTACACCTTC,CAWSVRWRWDYGYTF